Presented here are 23 T cell receptor beta chains from one specimen sequenced in a study of vaccination effects on CD4 cells after COVID-19. No antigen is known for these receptors. Antigen-specific CD4+ T cell clonotypes were called by their expansion after viral peptide-pool culture in ViraFEST. Cultured cells yielded isolated CD4+ T cells after 10 days. Nobody among the vaccine recipients had prior SARS-CoV-2 infection (nucleocapsid antibodies were negative). Sequencing was performed with immunoSEQ multiplex PCR; in TCRdb, only in-frame clones are kept and a portion is missing. The profile shows around 63,000 clones, roughly 75% of them singletons. Sequenced here: CD4+ T cells from PBMCs cultured with HCoV-OC43 spike peptides, sampled before COVID-19 vaccination. Subset here: HCoV-OC43 spike overlapping peptide pool stimulation. These receptors all come from a human donor who received a COVID-19 vaccine.

This chain uses TRBV12-3 or TRBV12-4 with TRBJ1-1; the D is unclear. V was cut by 5 bases and J by 3 bases, with 10 bases left in between. There are 13 residues in the CDR3. The CDR3 bases are TGTGCCAGCAGTCTACTCAGGTACACTGAAGCTTTCTTT. As protein: CASSLLRYTEAFF.

J is TRBJ2-2 and V is TRBV24-1; 7 nucleotides line up with TRBD2. The V and J ends lost 3 bases and 4 bases, in that order; junction bases with no gene match: 7. The CDR3 has 16 amino acids. The germline gives CDR1 KGHDR, CDR2 SFDVKD. This CDR3 is CATSDPQRGGTGELFF. The CDR3 coding sequence is TGTGCCACCAGTGATCCCCAGCGGGGTGGCACCGGGGAGCTGTTTTTT.

The rearrangement uses TRBV5-1 and TRBJ1-4, with 7 bases fitting TRBD1. CDR3 length: 16 amino acids. Losses at the gene ends were 0 bases for V and 7 bases for J; bases not matched to a gene: 9. CDR1 SGHRS and CDR2 YFSETQ come from the germline V gene. Here the CDR3 DNA reads TGCGCCAGCAGCTTGGTAGCAGGGGGGCGCAGTGAAAAACTGTTTTTT. Translated: CASSLVAGGRSEKLFF.

The chain employs TRBV11-2 and TRBJ2-1, with D perhaps TRBD1 (5 bases). This CDR3 is 14 amino acids long. CDR1 and CDR2 (germline): SGHAT, FQNNGV. Trimming shortened V by 3 bases and J by 5 bases, and 11 bases separated the two germline ends. The DNA for the CDR3 is TGTGCCAGCAGCTTTAATAGGGGTGACAATGAGCAGTTCTTC. Translated: CASSFNRGDNEQFF.

J is TRBJ1-1 and V is TRBV3-1 (or the pseudogene TRBV3-2); the D gene is possibly TRBD1 (5 bases). The V gene's germline CDR1 is LGHDT and CDR2 YNNKEL (reference sequence). V dropped 6 bases and J dropped 3 bases, with 11 bases sitting between them. The CDR3 totals 13 residues. The CDR3 DNA sequence: TGTGCCAGCAGTCGAGGGGTAGACACTGAAGCTTTCTTT. Its protein product is CASSRGVDTEAFF.

This chain connects TRBV7-2 to TRBJ2-3; D may be TRBD2 (5 bases). The CDR3 extends over 12 amino acids. Looked up from germline, CDR1 is SGHTA and CDR2 is FQGNSA. Trimming took off 4 bases at V and 5 bases at J, with 7 bases between the two ends. In DNA, the CDR3 is TGTGCCAGCAGCTACACTAGAGATACGCAGTATTTT. Translation gives CASSYTRDTQYF.

The gene calls are TRBV5-8 and TRBJ2-3, with TRBD1 as a possible D gene (7 bases). Germline CDR1 SGHTS, CDR2 YDEGEE. The CDR3 is 16 residues long. The V gene lost 3 bases and the J gene lost 5 bases, with 19 bases spanning the gap. CDR3 DNA: TGTGCCAGCAGCTCAGGGGGACTGGATGTAGTAGATACGCAGTATTTT. Its translation: CASSSGGLDVVDTQYF.

The gene calls are TRBV6-5 and TRBJ2-5; D unresolved. Per germline, CDR1 MNHEY and CDR2 SVGAGI. The length of the CDR3 is 16 residues. The V end was cut by 0 bases, the J end by 1 base, with 12 bases between. The CDR3 protein is CASSYSMATTQETQYF. CDR3 nucleotide sequence: TGTGCCAGCAGTTACTCGATGGCAACAACCCAAGAGACCCAGTACTTC.

V and J are TRBV30 and TRBJ1-3, with unresolved D. V lost 0 bases to trimming and J lost 0 bases, with 9 bases between them. The CDR3 length is 15 residues. CDR1 is GTSNPN, CDR2 SVGIG, per germline (reference sequence). The CDR3 here is CAWSVLHSSGNTIYF. The CDR3 DNA reads as TGTGCCTGGAGTGTACTTCACAGCTCTGGAAACACCATATATTTT. Complete variable domain (other parts from reference TRBV30 and TRBJ1-3): SQTIHQWPATLVQPVGSPLSLECTVEGTSNPNLYWYRQAAGRGLQLLFYSVGIGQISSEVPQNLSASRPQDRQFILSSKKLLLSDSGFYLCAWSVLHSSGNTIYFGEGSWLTVV.

This chain uses TRBV19 with TRBJ2-1, with D hard to call. V was clipped by 7 bases and J by 0 bases, with 13 bases between them. The CDR3 is made up of 15 amino acids. Germline V CDR1 and CDR2: LNHDA, SQIVND (reference sequence). The CDR3 sequence is CASNDWASSYNEQFF. The CDR3, as DNA: TGTGCCAGTAACGACTGGGCGAGCTCCTACAATGAGCAGTTCTTC.

The genes are TRBV19 and TRBJ2-5, with 8 nucleotides matching TRBD1. Germline-derived CDR1 and CDR2 are LNHDA and SQIVND (reference sequence). The CDR3 contains 14 residues. V lost 5 bases and J lost 4; bases outside the gene matches: 6. DNA for the CDR3: TGTGCCAGTAGTGTCCAGGGGGCGAGAGAGACCCAGTACTTC. Translation gives CASSVQGARETQYF.

This clone was counted a single time. Other DNA sequences in the sample encode the same CDR3. The V gene is TRBV3-1 (or the pseudogene TRBV3-2), the J gene TRBJ2-2; 7 nucleotides line up with TRBD1. The V segment lost 4 bases and the J segment 6 bases; nucleotides outside the gene matches: 5. Germline V gene sequence: CDR1 LGHDT, CDR2 YNNKEL (reference sequence). CDR3 length: 14 amino acids. The CDR3: CASSLGTAPGELFF. In DNA form, the CDR3 reads TGTGCCAGCAGCCTGGGGACAGCCCCCGGGGAGCTGTTTTTT.

This chain links TRBV6-6 with TRBJ2-3; the D is unclear. Trimming took 0 bases from V and 2 from J, leaving 9 bases between them. Germline lookup yields CDR1 MNHNY and CDR2 SVGAGI (reference sequence). The CDR3 totals 15 residues. In DNA form, the CDR3 reads TGTGCCAGCAGTTACTCGATTCCCCCCACAGATACGCAGTATTTT. Translation gives CASSYSIPPTDTQYF.

The chain joins TRBV23-1 to TRBJ2-7; D perhaps matches TRBD1 (5 bases). TRBV23-1 is given ORF status, its function remaining uncertain. The CDR3 extends over 17 amino acids. Trimming stripped 2 bases from V and 2 bases from J, with 19 bases between. The CDR3 sequence: CASSQNTGRTTTYEQYV. The CDR3 DNA is TGCGCCAGCAGTCAAAATACAGGACGCACTACTACCTACGAGCAGTACGTC.

J is TRBJ1-3 and V is TRBV2, with D hard to call. Trimming removed 6 bases at V and 0 bases at J, with 3 bases between. Germline values: CDR1 SNHLY, CDR2 FYNNEI. The CDR3 consists of 12 residues. The CDR3 loop reads CASSGSGNTIYF. CDR3 bases: TGTGCCAGCAGCGGCTCTGGAAACACCATATATTTT.

This clone was seen more than once but under ten times. The V call is TRBV10-1, the J call TRBJ1-2, with 8 bases identical to TRBD1. The CDR3 totals 15 residues. V lost 2 bases and J lost 4; bases outside the gene matches: 6. Germline CDR1 is WNHNN and CDR2 is SYGVQD (reference sequence). CDR3 in amino acids: CASSERGQGTYGYTF. The CDR3 region has the DNA TGCGCCAGCAGTGAGCGAGGACAGGGTACCTATGGCTACACCTTC.

This chain connects TRBV7-9 to TRBJ2-7; 9 nucleotides line up with TRBD1. Trimming cost V 1 base and J 5 bases; bases outside gene matches: 15. The germline gives CDR1 SEHNR, CDR2 FQNEAQ (reference sequence). The CDR3 covers 18 residues. CDR3 loop: CASSLGLNRGPQLDEQYV. DNA of the CDR3: TGTGCCAGCAGCTTAGGCCTCAACAGGGGGCCCCAGCTGGACGAGCAGTACGTC.

This clone was seen only a few times. This rearrangement joins TRBV6-6 to TRBJ1-2; 8 positions agree with TRBD1. The CDR3 length is 16 residues. Germline CDR1 MNHNY, CDR2 SVGAGI (reference sequence). V lost 4 bases and J lost 6; bases outside the gene matches: 13. CDR3 protein: CASSSGRGRRGDGYTF. The CDR3 bases are TGTGCCAGCAGTTCGGGCAGGGGGCGACGGGGTGATGGCTACACCTTC.

A few counts support this clone. The V call is TRBV5-1, the J call TRBJ2-7, with D tentatively TRBD1 or TRBD2 (5 bases each). Trimming removed 0 bases at V and 2 bases at J, with 9 bases between. The V gene's germline CDR1 is SGHRS and CDR2 YFSETQ. The CDR3 extends over 14 amino acids. The CDR3 here is CASSLGDGTYEQYV. The CDR3 DNA follows: TGCGCCAGCAGCTTGGGGGACGGGACCTACGAGCAGTACGTC.

The chain recombines TRBV28 with TRBJ2-5, with D possibly matching TRBD2 (5 bases). Germline CDR1 MDHEN, CDR2 SYDVKM. Trimming removed 5 bases at V and 0 bases at J, with 13 bases between. The CDR3 contains 15 residues. CDR3 sequence (DNA): TGTGCCAGCAGTAATGGACTGACGTACCAAGAGACCCAGTACTTC. It translates to CASSNGLTYQETQYF.

The chain employs TRBV7-2 and TRBJ2-4; no clear D gene. The V gene lost 1 base and the J gene lost 5 bases, with 9 bases spanning the gap. The CDR3 length is 14 residues. Germline lookup yields CDR1 SGHTA and CDR2 FQGNSA. The CDR3 here is CASSLGGTQNIQYF. As DNA, the CDR3 is TGTGCCAGCAGCTTAGGGGGTACCCAAAACATTCAGTACTTC. The full variable domain, its missing parts supplied by reference TRBV7-2 and TRBJ2-4, is GAGVSQSPSNKVTEKGKDVELRCDPISGHTALYWYRQSLGQGLEFLIYFQGNSAPDKSGLPSDRFSAERTGGSVSTLTIQRTQQEDSAVYLCASSLGGTQNIQYFGAGTRLSVL.

This sequence joins TRBV5-1 and TRBJ1-5; TRBD1 might be the D (6 bases). The CDR3 contains 15 residues. Trimming took off 3 bases at V and 5 bases at J, with 15 bases between the two ends. Per the germline V gene, CDR1 is SGHRS and CDR2 is YFSETQ. The DNA for the CDR3 is TGCGCCAGCAGCTGGCAGGGGTTATCTGATCAGCCCCAGCATTTT. This codes for CASSWQGLSDQPQHF.

The chain employs TRBV5-6 and TRBJ2-2; TRBD1 aligns across 9 bases. The V and J ends lost 4 bases and 5 bases, in that order; junction bases with no gene match: 6. The germline V gene encodes CDR1 SGHDT and CDR2 YYEEEE. The CDR3 has 15 residues. The CDR3, as DNA: TGTGCCAGCAGCCTACCGGGACAGGGTACCGGGGAGCTGTTTTTT. Translated, it gives CASSLPGQGTGELFF. The whole variable domain, remainder taken from reference TRBV5-6 and TRBJ2-2, is DAGVTQSPTHLIKTRGQQVTLRCSPKSGHDTVSWYQQALGQGPQFIFQYYEEEERQRGNFPDRFSGHQFPNYSSELNVNALLLGDSALYLCASSLPGQGTGELFFGEGSRLTVL.